This record looks at one TCR beta chain sequence and its context. The data originate from a study of T cells in localized non-small cell lung cancer. The V segment lost 6 bases and the J segment 4 bases; nucleotides outside the gene matches: 9. Germline V gene sequence: CDR1 LNHDA, CDR2 SQIVND (reference sequence). The CDR3 runs 16 residues. Produced via immunoSEQ multiplex PCR; TCRdb's table is partial and in-frame only. The sample shows about 5,900 clones, around 25% of them seen only once. This specimen was lung tumor tissue, taken before any cancer treatment. This chain uses TRBV19 with TRBJ2-2; 9 bases are a match to TRBD1. The TCR originated in a female donor over 55 with stage I lung adenocarcinoma. The CDR3 region is CASRVRDRAGTGELFF. DNA for the CDR3: TGTGCCAGTAGGGTCCGGGACAGGGCGGGCACCGGGGAGCTGTTTTTT. Drawing the rest from reference TRBV19 and TRBJ2-2, the complete variable domain is DGGITQSPKYLFRKEGQNVTLSCEQNLNHDAMYWYRQDPGQGLRLIYYSQIVNDFQKGDIAEGYSVSREKKESFPLTVTSAQKNPTAFYLCASRVRDRAGTGELFFGEGSRLTVL.